This T cell receptor beta chain came from a study of blood T cells in healthy people across ages. Study context: When template switching was applied, about one barcoded beta molecule was captured per two T cells.

At least 7 million PBMCs were isolated per sample. This clonotype has a handful of counts. J was trimmed by 5 bases and V by 5 bases; bases with no gene match: 8. This CDR3 contains 16 residues. Germline V gene sequence: CDR1 MNHEY, CDR2 SVGEGT. The second PCR ran about 6 to 12 cycles with a sample-barcoded 5' primer and J-beta primers. Each cDNA molecule received a tag from a template-switch adaptor that had 12 random nucleotides. Using its own MiXCR run on the 5' RACE reads, TCRdb lists one record per CDR3 protein. The sample consists of about 1.6 million distinct CDR3 sequences, about 31% of them appearing once.

The TCR sequence derives from a woman under 40 in good health. The sample taken for sequencing was blood. The V call is TRBV6-2 or TRBV6-3, the J call TRBJ1-6; 8 bases fit TRBD1. Written as DNA, the CDR3 is TGTGCCAGCAGTCGGACAGGGAAAACGAATAATTCACCCCTCCACTTT. Translated: CASSRTGKTNNSPLHF.